The 4 T cell receptor beta chains given below trace back to one sample, sequenced in a study of cytomegalovirus exposure and HLA in healthy donors. The primer mix had 60 Vbeta and 13 Jbeta primers. Here immunoSEQ multiplex PCR was the method, and the copy in TCRdb shows in-frame clones only, minus some. This table has around 150,000 clones, 84% appearing once. Sequencing used PBMCs. The receptors stem from a boy aged 2 to 10 in good health and CMV-seronegative.

The chain links TRBV21-1 to TRBJ1-2; whether TRBD1, the table's D call, matches the DNA was not checked. TRBV21-1 is flagged as a pseudogene. This CDR3 is 12 amino acids long. CDR3 nucleotides: TGTGCCGCACCCAGGGTTTCCTATGGCTACACCTTC. Translation gives CAAPRVSYGYTF.

This sequence joins TRBV7-3 and TRBJ1-2, with 12 positions matching TRBD1. This CDR3 is 16 amino acids long. J lost 4 bases, V lost 1 base, and 4 bases had no gene match. In germline, CDR1 is SGHTA, CDR2 FQGTGA. CDR3 loop: CASSLRGTGGFYGYTF. In DNA form, the CDR3 reads TGTGCCAGCAGCTTAAGGGGGACAGGGGGCTTCTATGGCTACACCTTC.

This clone appeared a single time. V and J are TRBV28 and TRBJ1-6, with 7 nucleotides matching TRBD1. With V trimmed by 6 bases and J by 8 bases, 13 bases remained unmatched. CDR1 and CDR2 (germline): MDHEN, SYDVKM. The CDR3 is 16 amino acids. CDR3 region: CASRKGTAVAYSPLHF. CDR3 in DNA: TGTGCCAGCAGGAAAGGGACAGCCGTCGCCTATTCACCCCTCCACTTT.

This chain connects TRBV5-1 to TRBJ2-1; the match to TRBD2 covers 10 bases. V dropped 4 bases and J dropped 0; count of bases not matched to a gene: 1. CDR3 length: 15 residues. CDR1 and CDR2 from the germline V gene are SGHRS and YFSETQ. Here the CDR3 reads CASSPSGSSYNEQFF. The CDR3 coding sequence is TGCGCCAGCAGCCCTAGCGGGAGCTCCTACAATGAGCAGTTCTTC.